These T cell receptor beta chains were read from a single sample in a study of T cell responses to AZD1222 COVID-19 vaccine. The table came from immunoSEQ multiplex PCR; TCRdb's copy has only in-frame clones and leaves some out. Of 100,000 to 150,000 clones listed, around 88% were seen once; the top ten hold 7.1%. The source material was peripheral blood, sampled 28 days after the second AZD1222 dose. These receptors were collected from an adult who received the AZD1222 COVID-19 vaccine. Both conserved end residues are part of each CDR3.

>TRBJ1-4|TRBV27
CASSRDGNEKLFF
>TRBJ2-3|TRBV29-1
CSVDPGGATDTQYF
>TRBJ1-4|TRBV6-2/TRBV6-3
CASSYSWTALNEKLFF
>TRBJ2-2|TRBV28
CASSPGTGNTGELFF
>TRBJ1-2|TRBV4-2
CASSQFKDTNYGYTF
>TRBJ2-1|TRBV6-5
CASTAGGWEQFF
>TRBJ2-7|TRBV11-2
CASKGSRTSYEQYF
>TRBJ2-1|TRBV7-9
CASSMGHIAGGRSYNEQFF
>TRBJ1-2|TRBV30
CAWSGKGGLNYGYTF
>TRBJ1-4|TRBV5-1
CASSSGQINEKLFF
>TRBJ2-6|TRBV28
CASSLQVFSGANVLTF
>TRBJ2-3|TRBV19
CASSPTLLTGVADTQYF
>TRBJ1-1|TRBV7-2
CASSSYSLRTGVNTEAFF
>TRBJ2-3|TRBV28
CASSFSTPAGGADTQYF
>TRBJ2-5|TRBV20-1
CSASGPRGSQETQYF